Listed here are 29 T cell receptor beta chains from one sample, sequenced in a study of shared clonotypes between healthy human individuals. Data came from immunoSEQ multiplex PCR; TCRdb stores just in-frame clones and leaves some out. The data contain 110,000 or so clones, 65% to 75% of them singletons. The sample comprised memory CD8+ T cells sorted from blood. Sample subset: CD45RO+ cells pooled with CCR7-negative TemRA cells. Receptors originate from a woman in her twenties or thirties in good health.

The rearrangement joins TRBV7-3 to TRBJ2-7; D possibly uses TRBD1 or TRBD2 (5 bases each). Germline V lookup: CDR1 SGHTA, CDR2 FQGTGA. V shed 6 bases and J shed 1 base, with 19 bases lying between them. This CDR3 contains 16 residues. The DNA of the CDR3 is TGTGCCAGCAGGACGACCGGGACGACGCCTTCCTACGAGCAGTACTTC. This encodes CASRTTGTTPSYEQYF.

This clone was found a few times. The chain links TRBV28 to TRBJ2-5; D perhaps matches TRBD2 (6 bases). The J call may be mistaken, given a closer DNA end match to TRBJ2-7. The CDR3 consists of 16 residues. Germline CDR1 is MDHEN and CDR2 is SYDVKM. In nucleotides, the CDR3 is TGTGCCAGCGTGGGTATCCGGCGGGACTCCTACTACGAGCAGTACTTC. Translated, it gives CASVGIRRDSYYEQYF.

This chain connects TRBV19 to TRBJ2-7, with D perhaps matching TRBD2 (6 bases). The V gene's germline CDR1 is LNHDA and CDR2 SQIVND (reference sequence). Deletions cut 5 bases from V and 2 bases from J, with 19 bases between. The CDR3 has 16 amino acids. The CDR3 reads CASSPRDSRAPYEQYF. For the CDR3, the DNA is TGTGCCAGTAGTCCTCGGGACTCTAGGGCTCCCTACGAGCAGTACTTC.

This chain uses TRBV5-8 with TRBJ1-5; maybe TRBD1 (5 bases). The germline gives CDR1 SGHTS, CDR2 YDEGEE. The CDR3 is made up of 15 amino acids. Trimming removed 5 bases from V and 0 bases from J, with 12 bases in between. CDR3 loop: CASRKIGDSNQPQHF. The CDR3 DNA sequence: TGTGCCAGCAGAAAGATAGGGGATAGCAATCAGCCCCAGCATTTT.

CDR3 amino acids: CASSRAIQETQYF. The CDR3 nucleotides are TGTGCCAGCAGCCGAGCAATTCAAGAGACCCAGTACTTC. The chain couples TRBV28 to TRBJ2-5; D is undetermined. The length of the CDR3 is 13 residues. Trimming removed 6 bases at V and 2 bases at J, with 10 bases between. Germline V gene sequence: CDR1 MDHEN, CDR2 SYDVKM.

The chain combines TRBV4-2 with TRBJ2-5; TRBD2 aligns across 10 bases. Trimming took 3 bases from V and 4 from J; bases not matched to a gene: 5. From germline, CDR1 is LGHNA and CDR2 YNFKEQ. CDR3 length: 15 residues. CDR3 DNA sequence: TGTGCCAGCAGCCAGGAACTAGCGGGACCAGAGACCCAGTACTTC. It translates to CASSQELAGPETQYF.

This clone has more than one count but fewer than ten. The chain has TRBV2 and TRBJ2-1, with 11 bases identical to TRBD2. J lost 3 bases, V lost 4 bases, and 5 bases had no gene match. The CDR3 contains 16 residues. CDR1 and CDR2 (germline): SNHLY, FYNNEI. CDR3 sequence reads: CASSGGLAAVYNEQFF. The CDR3 region has the DNA TGTGCCAGCAGTGGGGGACTAGCGGCCGTCTACAATGAGCAGTTCTTC.

The rearrangement links TRBV6-6 to TRBJ1-2; D uncertain. Per germline, CDR1 MNHNY and CDR2 SVGAGI (reference sequence). V lost 7 bases, J lost 5 bases, and 20 bases lay in between. The CDR3 loop spans 15 amino acids. This CDR3 is CASTGIRGSPYGYTF. The CDR3 DNA follows: TGTGCCAGCACCGGGATCCGCGGCAGTCCTTATGGCTACACCTTC.

In DNA form, the CDR3 reads TGTGCCAGCATCTCAGGGGGTAGCTACGAGCAGTACTTC. Translating gives CASISGGSYEQYF. The chain has TRBV5-4 and TRBJ2-7; TRBD1 matches at 7 bases. CDR1 is SGHNT and CDR2 is YYREEE in the germline V gene (reference sequence). This CDR3 has 13 amino acids. Unmatched junction bases numbered 6, after V lost 6 bases and J lost 3 bases.

The V call is TRBV6-6, the J call TRBJ2-2, with TRBD2 as a possible D gene (5 bases). This CDR3 spans 15 amino acids. V lost 4 bases and J lost 6, with 15 bases in between. Germline V CDR1 and CDR2: MNHNY, SVGAGI (reference sequence). The DNA of the CDR3 is TGTGCCAGCAGTTCAAGCCGCCCCGGGGCCGGGGAGCTGTTTTTT. This gives the protein CASSSSRPGAGELFF.

The J gene is TRBJ2-4, the V gene TRBV5-6, with 8 bases fitting TRBD1. Germline lookup yields CDR1 SGHDT and CDR2 YYEEEE. Trimming cost V 4 bases and J 5 bases; bases outside gene matches: 8. The CDR3 is made up of 15 amino acids. CDR3 sequence reads: CASSPSDRGENIQYF. The CDR3 nucleotides read TGTGCCAGCAGCCCTTCCGACAGGGGAGAAAACATTCAGTACTTC. Drawing the rest from reference TRBV5-6 and TRBJ2-4, the complete variable domain is DAGVTQSPTHLIKTRGQQVTLRCSPKSGHDTVSWYQQALGQGPQFIFQYYEEEERQRGNFPDRFSGHQFPNYSSELNVNALLLGDSALYLCASSPSDRGENIQYFGAGTRLSVL.

The chain joins TRBV19 to TRBJ2-2; D gene unclear. From germline, CDR1 is LNHDA and CDR2 SQIVND (reference sequence). CDR3 size: 12 residues. V was shortened by 3 bases and J by 6 bases, with 5 bases between the two germline ends. The CDR3 loop reads CASSIFSGELFF. The DNA for the CDR3 is TGTGCCAGTAGTATTTTCTCCGGGGAGCTGTTTTTT. The whole variable domain, remainder taken from reference TRBV19 and TRBJ2-2, is DGGITQSPKYLFRKEGQNVTLSCEQNLNHDAMYWYRQDPGQGLRLIYYSQIVNDFQKGDIAEGYSVSREKKESFPLTVTSAQKNPTAFYLCASSIFSGELFFGEGSRLTVL.

The chain employs TRBV5-1 and TRBJ2-7, with 9 positions matching TRBD1. The length of the CDR3 is 17 residues. The germline V gene has CDR1 SGHRS and CDR2 YFSETQ. The J segment lost 0 bases and the V segment lost 0 bases, leaving 7 bases of the junction unmatched. The CDR3 nucleotides are TGCGCCAGCAGCTTGGAAGGGGCACAGGGGGCCTCCTACGAGCAGTACTTC. Translated: CASSLEGAQGASYEQYF.

This clone was found once. The chain recombines TRBV7-8 with TRBJ2-7; D unclear. Trimming took 1 base from V and 3 from J, leaving 13 bases between them. Germline V gives CDR1 SGHVS, CDR2 FQNEAQ. The CDR3 totals 15 residues. The CDR3 is CASSLGLGEGYEQYF. The CDR3 DNA reads TGTGCCAGCAGCTTAGGTTTGGGTGAAGGCTACGAGCAGTACTTC.

This chain links TRBV25-1 with TRBJ2-1, with a weak D call TRBD1 (7 bases). Trimming stripped 2 bases from V and 6 bases from J, with 14 bases between. Germline CDR1 is MGHDK and CDR2 is SYGVNS. The CDR3 sequence is 15 residues long. CDR3 nucleotides: TGTGCCAGCAGTGAAAACGGGGGACAGAGCAATGAGCAGTTCTTC. This codes for CASSENGGQSNEQFF.

This clone was detected only a few times. The V call is TRBV30, the J call TRBJ2-7, with D uncertain. Germline CDR1 reads GTSNPN; CDR2 reads SVGIG (reference sequence). Trimming cost V 3 bases and J 3 bases, with 15 bases left between them. This CDR3 comprises 14 residues. CDR3 amino acids: CAWRRKAELYEQYF. The CDR3 DNA is TGTGCCTGGAGGAGAAAGGCCGAGCTCTACGAGCAGTACTTC. The full variable domain, in which reference TRBV30 and TRBJ2-7 provide the parts outside the CDR3, is SQTIHQWPATLVQPVGSPLSLECTVEGTSNPNLYWYRQAAGRGLQLLFYSVGIGQISSEVPQNLSASRPQDRQFILSSKKLLLSDSGFYLCAWRRKAELYEQYFGPGTRLTVT.

The chain employs TRBV10-2 and TRBJ2-7; weak D call: TRBD2 (5 bases). With 7 bases removed from V and 2 bases from J, the gap between germline ends came to 15 bases. Germline V gene data show CDR1 as WSHSY and CDR2 as SAAADI. The CDR3 is 14 residues long. CDR3 in DNA: TGCGCCAGCACGGCCGGCGGGTGGGCCTACGAGCAGTACTTC. This encodes CASTAGGWAYEQYF.

J is TRBJ2-7 and V is TRBV4-2, with D possibly being TRBD1 (5 bases). The CDR3 covers 12 residues. The V end was cut by 8 bases, the J end by 2 bases, with 10 bases between. CDR1 and CDR2 from the germline V gene are LGHNA and YNFKEQ. For the CDR3, the DNA is TGTGCCAGCGGGCAGGGAACCTACGAGCAGTACTTC. Translated: CASGQGTYEQYF.

The genes are TRBV15 and TRBJ1-4, with D tentatively TRBD1 (6 bases). The CDR3 length is 16 residues. CDR1 LNHNV and CDR2 YYDKDF come from the germline V gene (reference sequence). Trimming removed 0 bases at V and 6 bases at J, with 14 bases between. The CDR3 coding sequence is TGTGCCACCAGCAGAGATCGTCGGGGGGCTGATGAAAAACTGTTTTTT. It encodes CATSRDRRGADEKLFF.

This clone was recorded many times. V usage is TRBV5-4 and J usage is TRBJ2-3; no firm D call. This CDR3 has 13 residues. The V and J ends lost 4 bases and 2 bases respectively, with 8 bases between them. CDR1 and CDR2 from the germline V gene are SGHNT and YYREEE (reference sequence). The CDR3 region is CASSPPDTDTQYF. In DNA form, the CDR3 reads TGTGCCAGCAGCCCCCCCGACACAGATACGCAGTATTTT.

The chain has TRBV7-9 and TRBJ2-1, with D perhaps TRBD1 or TRBD2 (5 bases each). V lost 5 bases to trimming and J lost 6 bases, with 14 bases between them. This CDR3 is 14 amino acids long. From germline, CDR1 is SEHNR and CDR2 FQNEAQ (reference sequence). The CDR3 DNA follows: TGTGCCAGCAGCGCAGAGGGGAAGGTCAATGAGCAGTTCTTC. Its translation is CASSAEGKVNEQFF.

V usage is TRBV10-1 and J usage is TRBJ1-1, with D possibly TRBD1 on 5 matching bases. CDR3 length: 13 amino acids. Germline-derived CDR1 and CDR2 are WNHNN and SYGVQD (reference sequence). V lost 6 bases, J lost 4 bases, and 12 bases lay in between. This CDR3 reads CASSRVPLTEAFF. The CDR3 DNA is TGCGCCAGCAGCAGGGTTCCTCTCACTGAAGCTTTCTTT.

This chain connects TRBV7-9 to TRBJ2-1; D gene unclear. The V end was cut by 5 bases, the J end by 9 bases, with 17 bases between. This CDR3 is 14 amino acids long. Germline V gene lookup returns CDR1 SEHNR and CDR2 FQNEAQ (reference sequence). CDR3 in DNA: TGTGCCAGCAGCCCCCTTATAGCTGCGGCTGAGCAGTTCTTC. This encodes CASSPLIAAAEQFF.

This chain joins TRBV7-9 and TRBJ2-1, with D possibly TRBD2 on 5 matching bases. The V gene lost 5 bases and the J gene lost 10 bases, with 21 bases spanning the gap. Germline V lookup: CDR1 SEHNR, CDR2 FQNEAQ (reference sequence). There are 15 residues in the CDR3. For the CDR3, the DNA is TGTGCCAGCAGCCCCAGGACTGCCGCCTTAGGGGAGCAGTTCTTC. This translates into CASSPRTAALGEQFF.

This chain joins TRBV4-1 and TRBJ2-7; 12 bases line up with TRBD2. V shed 3 bases, J shed 2 bases, and the junction held 2 bases outside the gene matches. The CDR3 has 15 residues. Looked up from germline, CDR1 is MGHRA and CDR2 is YSYEKL. The CDR3 DNA is TGCGCCAGCAGCCACTGGACTAGCGGGACCTACGAGCAGTACTTC. It translates to CASSHWTSGTYEQYF.

J is TRBJ2-2 and V is TRBV2; D gene uncertain. The CDR3 contains 11 residues. Germline V gives CDR1 SNHLY, CDR2 FYNNEI. V lost 7 bases to trimming and J lost 6 bases, with 6 bases between them. Here the CDR3 reads CASTKPGELFF. CDR3 bases: TGTGCCAGCACGAAGCCCGGGGAGCTGTTTTTT. Together with reference TRBV2 and TRBJ2-2, the CDR3 gives the full variable domain: EPEVTQTPSHQVTQMGQEVILRCVPISNHLYFYWYRQILGQKVEFLVSFYNNEISEKSEIFDDQFSVERPDGSNFTLKIRSTKLEDSAMYFCASTKPGELFFGEGSRLTVL.

This clone was counted a few times. The CDR3 DNA reads as TGCGCCAGCAGCCTACAGGGGCGCGGCACAGATACGCAGTATTTT. It is translated as CASSLQGRGTDTQYF. The chain couples TRBV4-1 to TRBJ2-3; 7 bases are a match to TRBD1. Germline values: CDR1 MGHRA, CDR2 YSYEKL. With 4 bases clipped from V and 1 base from J, the junction kept 5 bases outside the gene matches. The CDR3 contains 15 residues.

The chain employs TRBV25-1 and TRBJ1-2; D gene ambiguous. V gave up 5 bases and J gave up 3 bases, with 19 bases separating them. Germline lookup yields CDR1 MGHDK and CDR2 SYGVNS. The CDR3 runs 16 residues. Written as DNA, the CDR3 is TGTGCCAGCAGTCCTGTTAGGTCGGAGATTGACTATGGCTACACCTTC. Translating it yields CASSPVRSEIDYGYTF.

CDR3 sequence (DNA): TGTGCCAGCAGCCCCAGTGGACTAGGCCGGGGGCCCCAGCATTTT. Encoded protein: CASSPSGLGRGPQHF. The chain links TRBV9 to TRBJ1-5, with unresolved D. Germline assignment: CDR1 SGDLS and CDR2 YYNGEE. The V and J ends lost 4 bases and 9 bases respectively, with 20 bases between them. CDR3 length: 15 amino acids.